This TCR beta chain derives from a study of blood T cells in healthy people across ages (dated by TCRdb to 2015 to 2017). Study-level background: Template switching captured roughly one uniquely barcoded TCR beta cDNA molecule per two T cells in model experiments. For two donors (one aged 18 to 30 and one aged 80 or older), the study analyzed two additional independent replicas of 1 million unique cDNA reads from the same blood draw. Donors were grouped into four age groups: young (average roughly 17 years), middle-aged (around 39), aged (approximately 67) and long-lived (around 80). To avoid experimental bias, donors of different ages were distributed randomly across sequencing lanes. To track age-related changes in TCR beta repertoire diversity, the study relied on deep sequencing normalized with unique cDNA molecular identifiers.

The library was generated by 5' RACE. Reads for this sample came from an Illumina HiSeq 2500. A second PCR of 7 to 11 cycles was performed with a sample-barcoded 5' primer and a J-beta primer mix. A template-switch 5' adaptor carrying 12 random nucleotides introduced a unique molecular identifier onto each TCR beta cDNA molecule. At least 3 million CDR3-containing paired-end reads were obtained from each sample. First-strand cDNA was synthesized from all RNA with the Mint cDNA synthesis kit, primed by a TRBC-specific oligonucleotide. All cDNA was treated with uracil-DNA glycosylase and then went through a first 18-cycle PCR with the universal primers M1SS and BC2_uni_R. In the authors' own workflow: Each sample was normalized by randomly selecting 1 million high-quality reads, each carrying a distinct molecular identifier. Reads with shared molecular identifiers were discarded instead of being binned into consensus sequences. MiTCR, set to a Q25 quality threshold and the strictest error-elimination algorithm, was used for CDR3 identification, clonotype clustering and error correction. A nonparametric unseen species model with Euler transformation was used to estimate a lower bound on total TCR beta diversity. TCRdb reworked the public reads: Q25 trimming with fastp, MiXCR clone assembly, productive beta chains retained. One record per CDR3 amino acid sequence lists the most common genes and DNA. The V and J calls here are based on TCRdb, not the publication. Across this sample there are about 570,000 distinct CDR3 sequences, with 27% seen only once. The ten most abundant clones make up roughly 20% of the sample.

A word on this clonotype: Its antigen is still unknown. The input lacks base qualities; no much larger clone sits a single base away.

What the study reported, not specific to this receptor: The percentage of naive T cells measured by flow cytometry correlated strongly with observed TCR beta diversity. Observed TCR beta diversity per million T cells fell roughly linearly with age, and a significant reduction was already apparent by age roughly 41. Because the CMV infection status of the donors was unknown, age-related changes in expanded clonotypes may potentially have been confounded. Total diversity estimates from one million sequenced T cells were considered lower bounds and underestimates. Compared with the aged group, the long-lived group had more naive CD4+ T cells, fewer expanded clones and increased TCR diversity, a pattern suggesting age selection. Bulk unsorted PBMC profiling prevented conclusive comparison of naive and antigen-experienced compartments.

The donors were under 40 Caucasian individuals from Russia, aged roughly 6 to 100 years, who were systemically healthy. Each donor gave ten milliliters of peripheral blood, collected into EDTA-treated Vacutainer tubes. PBMCs were isolated by Ficoll-Paque density-gradient centrifugation, with at least 7 million obtained per sample. Total RNA was extracted from PBMCs with Trizol reagent, with at least 6 micrograms obtained per sample. The percentages of naive CD45RAhigh/CD27high T cells were determined by flow cytometry on a PBMC aliquot from every donor. Based on the germline V gene, the CDR1 and CDR2 sequences are SGHDT and YYEEEE. After removal of 3 bases from V and 2 bases from J, the junction retains 11 bases not matched to a gene. The CDR3 holds 16 amino acids from the cysteine to the phenylalanine. Only the CDR3 part of the read is kept: 48 bases, read in frame from the first base.

Specimen: blood. This receptor was identified in an older woman in good health. The chain is made from TRBV5-6 and TRBJ2-7, with 7 middle bases fitting TRBD1. The DNA sequence reads TGTGCCAGCAGCTACAGACCCGGGACAGTCACCTACGAGCAGTACTTC. Protein translation: CASSYRPGTVTYEQYF.